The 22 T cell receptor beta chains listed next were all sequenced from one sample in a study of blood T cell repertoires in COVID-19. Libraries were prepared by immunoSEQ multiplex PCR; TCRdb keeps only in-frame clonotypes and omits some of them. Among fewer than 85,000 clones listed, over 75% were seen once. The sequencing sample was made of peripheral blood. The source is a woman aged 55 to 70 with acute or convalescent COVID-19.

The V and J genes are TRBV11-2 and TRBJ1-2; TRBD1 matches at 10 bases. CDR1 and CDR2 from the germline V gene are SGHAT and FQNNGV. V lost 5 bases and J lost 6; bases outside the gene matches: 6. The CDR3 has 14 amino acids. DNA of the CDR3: TGTGCCAGCAGCCTCGGGACAGGGGTTCATGGCTACACCTTC. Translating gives CASSLGTGVHGYTF.

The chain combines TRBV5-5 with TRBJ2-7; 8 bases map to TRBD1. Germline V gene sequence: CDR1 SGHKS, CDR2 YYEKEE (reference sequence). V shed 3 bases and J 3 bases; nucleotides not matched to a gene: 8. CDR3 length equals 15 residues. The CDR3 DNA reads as TGTGCCAGCAGCTCCTCCGGGACAGGCCACTACGAGCAGTACTTC. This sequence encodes CASSSSGTGHYEQYF.

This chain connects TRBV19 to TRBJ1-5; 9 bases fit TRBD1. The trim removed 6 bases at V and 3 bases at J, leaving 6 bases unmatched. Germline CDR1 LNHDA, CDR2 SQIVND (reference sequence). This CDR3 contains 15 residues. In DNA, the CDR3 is TGTGCCAGTAGCCGGGACAGGGTTATCAATCAGCCCCAGCATTTT. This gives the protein CASSRDRVINQPQHF.

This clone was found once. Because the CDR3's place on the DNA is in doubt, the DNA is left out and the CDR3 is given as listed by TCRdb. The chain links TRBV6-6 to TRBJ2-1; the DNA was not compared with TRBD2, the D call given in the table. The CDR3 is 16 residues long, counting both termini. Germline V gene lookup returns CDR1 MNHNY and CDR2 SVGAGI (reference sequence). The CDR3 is CASSSSNRENYNEQFF.

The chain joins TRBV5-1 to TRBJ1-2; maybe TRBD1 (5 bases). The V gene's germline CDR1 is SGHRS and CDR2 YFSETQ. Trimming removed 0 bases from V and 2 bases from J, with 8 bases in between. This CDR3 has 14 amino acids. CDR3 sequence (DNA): TGCGCCAGCAGCTTGGATGCAGGGAACTATGGCTACACCTTC. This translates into CASSLDAGNYGYTF. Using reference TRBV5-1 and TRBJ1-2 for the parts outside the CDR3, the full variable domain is KAGVTQTPRYLIKTRGQQVTLSCSPISGHRSVSWYQQTPGQGLQFLFEYFSETQRNKGNFPGRFSGRQFSNSRSEMNVSTLELGDSALYLCASSLDAGNYGYTFGSGTRLTVV.

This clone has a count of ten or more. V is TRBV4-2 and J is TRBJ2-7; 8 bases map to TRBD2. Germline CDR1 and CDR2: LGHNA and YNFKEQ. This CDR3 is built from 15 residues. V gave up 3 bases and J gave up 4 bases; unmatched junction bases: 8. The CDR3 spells CASSHRSGDTYEQYF. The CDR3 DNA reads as TGTGCCAGCAGCCATCGTAGCGGGGATACGTACGAGCAGTACTTC.

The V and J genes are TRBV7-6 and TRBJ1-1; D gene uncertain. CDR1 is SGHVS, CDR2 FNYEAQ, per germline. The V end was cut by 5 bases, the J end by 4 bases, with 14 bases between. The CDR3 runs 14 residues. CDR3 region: CASSPQGRATEAFF. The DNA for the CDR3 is TGTGCCAGCAGCCCCCAAGGGAGAGCCACTGAAGCTTTCTTT.

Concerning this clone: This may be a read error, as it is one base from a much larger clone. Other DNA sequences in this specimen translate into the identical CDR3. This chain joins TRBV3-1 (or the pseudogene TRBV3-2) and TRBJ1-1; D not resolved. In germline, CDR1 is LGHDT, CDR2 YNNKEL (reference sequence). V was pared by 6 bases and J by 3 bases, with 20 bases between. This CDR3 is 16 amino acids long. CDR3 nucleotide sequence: TGTGCCAGCAGTCGAGTCTTCGGGGAAGAAGACACTGAAGCTTTCTTT. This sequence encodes CASSRVFGEEDTEAFF.

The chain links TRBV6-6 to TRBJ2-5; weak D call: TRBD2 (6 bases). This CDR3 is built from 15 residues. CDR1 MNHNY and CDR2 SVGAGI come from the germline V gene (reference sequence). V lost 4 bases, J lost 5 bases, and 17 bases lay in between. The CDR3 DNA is TGTGCCAGCAGTTCGGACGGAGGAGGGATGGAGACCCAGTACTTC. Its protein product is CASSSDGGGMETQYF.

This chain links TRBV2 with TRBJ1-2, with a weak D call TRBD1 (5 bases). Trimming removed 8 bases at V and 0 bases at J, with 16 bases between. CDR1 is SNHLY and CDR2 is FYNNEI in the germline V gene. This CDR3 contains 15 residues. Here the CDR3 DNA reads TGTGCCAGCCTTCTTGGGGCAGCTGCTAACTATGGCTACACCTTC. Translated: CASLLGAAANYGYTF.

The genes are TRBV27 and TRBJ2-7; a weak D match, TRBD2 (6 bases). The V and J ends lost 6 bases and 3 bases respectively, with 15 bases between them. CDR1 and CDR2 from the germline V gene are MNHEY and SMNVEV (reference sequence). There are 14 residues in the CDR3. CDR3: CASSPRGGYYEQYF. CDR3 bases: TGTGCCAGCAGCCCCCGGGGAGGATACTACGAGCAGTACTTC.

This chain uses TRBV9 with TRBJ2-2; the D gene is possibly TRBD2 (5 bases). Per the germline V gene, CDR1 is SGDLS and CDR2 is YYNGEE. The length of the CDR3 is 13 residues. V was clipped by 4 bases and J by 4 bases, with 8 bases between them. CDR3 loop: CASSPSRTGELFF. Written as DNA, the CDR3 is TGTGCCAGCAGCCCTAGCCGCACCGGGGAGCTGTTTTTT.

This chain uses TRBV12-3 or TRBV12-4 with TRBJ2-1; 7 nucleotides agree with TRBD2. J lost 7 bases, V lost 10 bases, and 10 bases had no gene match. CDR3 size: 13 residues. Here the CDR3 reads CATGDYGKNEQFF. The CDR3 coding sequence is TGTGCCACGGGGGACTACGGTAAGAATGAGCAGTTCTTC.

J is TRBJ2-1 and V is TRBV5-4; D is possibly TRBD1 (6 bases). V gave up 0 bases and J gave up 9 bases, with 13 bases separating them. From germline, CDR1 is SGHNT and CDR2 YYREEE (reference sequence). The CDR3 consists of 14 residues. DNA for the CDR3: TGTGCCAGCAGCTTGGTCAGCAGGGGTAGTGAGCAGTTCTTC. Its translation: CASSLVSRGSEQFF.

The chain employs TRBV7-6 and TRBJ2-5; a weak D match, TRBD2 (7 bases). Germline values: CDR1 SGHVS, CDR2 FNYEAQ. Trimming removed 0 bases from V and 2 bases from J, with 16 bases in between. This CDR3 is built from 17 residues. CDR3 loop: CASSLAPRGGRQETQYF. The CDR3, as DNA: TGTGCCAGCAGCTTAGCGCCTAGGGGGGGGCGGCAAGAGACCCAGTACTTC.

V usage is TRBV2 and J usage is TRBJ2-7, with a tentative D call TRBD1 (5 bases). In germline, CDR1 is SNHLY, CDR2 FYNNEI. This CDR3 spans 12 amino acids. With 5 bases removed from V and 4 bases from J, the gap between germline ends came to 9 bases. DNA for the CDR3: TGTGCCAGCAGTTACCAGGGATACGAGCAGTACTTC. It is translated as CASSYQGYEQYF. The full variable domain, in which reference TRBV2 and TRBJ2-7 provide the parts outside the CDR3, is EPEVTQTPSHQVTQMGQEVILRCVPISNHLYFYWYRQILGQKVEFLVSFYNNEISEKSEIFDDQFSVERPDGSNFTLKIRSTKLEDSAMYFCASSYQGYEQYFGPGTRLTVT.

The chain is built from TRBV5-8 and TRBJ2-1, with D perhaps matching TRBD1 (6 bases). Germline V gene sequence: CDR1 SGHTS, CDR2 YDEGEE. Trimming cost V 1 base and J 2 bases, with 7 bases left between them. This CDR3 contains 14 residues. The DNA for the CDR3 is TGTGCCAGCAGCTTGAAGGGGGCCTACAATGAGCAGTTCTTC. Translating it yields CASSLKGAYNEQFF.

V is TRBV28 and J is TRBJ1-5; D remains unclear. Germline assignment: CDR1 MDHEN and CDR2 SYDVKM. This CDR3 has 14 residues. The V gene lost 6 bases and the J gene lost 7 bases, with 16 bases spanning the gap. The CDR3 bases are TGTGCCAGCAGCCTGGGTTCGGGGAGCCAGCCCCAGCATTTT. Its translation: CASSLGSGSQPQHF.

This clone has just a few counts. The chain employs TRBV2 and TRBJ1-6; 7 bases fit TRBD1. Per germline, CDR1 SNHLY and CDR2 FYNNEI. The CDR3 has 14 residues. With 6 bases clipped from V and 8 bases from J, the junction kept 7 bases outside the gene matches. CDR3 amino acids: CASRLTGNDSPLHF. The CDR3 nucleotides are TGTGCCAGCAGGTTGACAGGGAACGATTCACCCCTCCACTTT.

This CDR3 is CATQREGTSTDTQYF. DNA for the CDR3: TGTGCCACCCAAAGGGAGGGAACGAGCACAGATACGCAGTATTTT. V gene TRBV6-5 combines with J gene TRBJ2-3; 7 positions agree with TRBD2. V shed 10 bases and J 0 bases; nucleotides not matched to a gene: 10. The CDR3 is made up of 15 amino acids. Germline V gene lookup returns CDR1 MNHEY and CDR2 SVGAGI.

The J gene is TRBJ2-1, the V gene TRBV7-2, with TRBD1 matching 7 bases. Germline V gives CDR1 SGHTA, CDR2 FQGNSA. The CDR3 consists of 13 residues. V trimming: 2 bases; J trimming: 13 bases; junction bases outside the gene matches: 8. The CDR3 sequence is CASSLQKTGRQFF. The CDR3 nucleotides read TGTGCCAGCAGCTTACAAAAGACAGGGCGACAGTTCTTC. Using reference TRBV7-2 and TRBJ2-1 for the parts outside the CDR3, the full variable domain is GAGVSQSPSNKVTEKGKDVELRCDPISGHTALYWYRQSLGQGLEFLIYFQGNSAPDKSGLPSDRFSAERTGGSVSTLTIQRTQQEDSAVYLCASSLQKTGRQFFGPGTRLTVL.

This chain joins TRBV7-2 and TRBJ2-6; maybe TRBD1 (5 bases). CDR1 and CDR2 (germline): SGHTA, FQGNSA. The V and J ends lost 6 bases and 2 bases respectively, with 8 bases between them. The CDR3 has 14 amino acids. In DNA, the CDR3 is TGTGCCAGCAGTCTAGGGGCTGGGGCCAACGTCCTGACTTTC. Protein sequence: CASSLGAGANVLTF.